Shown below are 21 T cell receptor beta chains from a single sample sequenced in a study of blood T cell repertoires in COVID-19. Clones were read by immunoSEQ multiplex PCR, and TCRdb kept only the in-frame ones, dropping some. The data contain some 120,000 clones, around 89% of them singletons. Material: peripheral blood. The source of these receptors is a human donor with acute or convalescent COVID-19. The donor label of this sample is uncertain.

This chain joins TRBV24-1 and TRBJ1-2; no firm D call. CDR1 and CDR2 from the germline V gene are KGHDR and SFDVKD. The CDR3 sequence is 10 residues long. Between the trimmed V and J ends, which lost 9 bases and 7 bases, there was a span of 8 bases. The CDR3 sequence: CATGETGYTF. The CDR3 DNA sequence: TGTGCCACCGGGGAGACTGGCTACACCTTC.

This chain links TRBV28 with TRBJ1-3; D remains ambiguous. V lost 5 bases and J lost 0, with 20 bases in between. The germline V gene has CDR1 MDHEN and CDR2 SYDVKM. This CDR3 is 18 amino acids long. This CDR3 reads CASSPPPGGPYSGNTIYF. The DNA of the CDR3 is TGTGCCAGCAGTCCCCCCCCAGGAGGGCCGTACTCTGGAAACACCATATATTTT. The variable domain in full, with the rest retrieved from reference TRBV28 and TRBJ1-3, is DVKVTQSSRYLVKRTGEKVFLECVQDMDHENMFWYRQDPGLGLRLIYFSYDVKMKEKGDIPEGYSVSREKKERFSLILESASTNQTSMYLCASSPPPGGPYSGNTIYFGEGSWLTVV.

V usage is TRBV12-3 or TRBV12-4 and J usage is TRBJ1-2; TRBD1 matches 7 bases. V lost 4 bases and J lost 7; bases outside the gene matches: 6. The CDR3 extends over 13 amino acids. CDR3 coding DNA: TGTGCCAGCAGTTCGGACAGGCCTTCTGGCTACACCTTC. Protein sequence: CASSSDRPSGYTF.

The chain has TRBV29-1 and TRBJ2-5; 7 bases are shared with TRBD2. Germline-derived CDR1 and CDR2 are SQVTM and ANQGSEA. The J segment lost 2 bases and the V segment lost 5 bases, leaving 5 bases of the junction unmatched. The CDR3 spans 13 residues. CDR3 DNA: TGCAGCGTTCCCGTGGGGGGGCAAGAGACCCAGTACTTC. Translating gives CSVPVGGQETQYF.

The chain recombines TRBV5-1 with TRBJ1-2; TRBD1 matches at 9 bases. Germline V gives CDR1 SGHRS, CDR2 YFSETQ. The length of the CDR3 is 15 residues. V dropped 4 bases and J dropped 4; count of bases not matched to a gene: 8. The CDR3 coding sequence is TGCGCCAGCAGCCTTACGCCGGGACAGGGCTATGGCTACACCTTC. This encodes CASSLTPGQGYGYTF.

The chain joins TRBV7-2 to TRBJ1-4; the match to TRBD1 covers 8 bases. Germline assignment: CDR1 SGHTA and CDR2 FQGNSA. The V segment lost 4 bases and the J segment 8 bases; nucleotides outside the gene matches: 6. There are 14 residues in the CDR3. The CDR3 is CASSSQGAGEKLFF. The CDR3 region has the DNA TGTGCCAGCAGCTCTCAGGGGGCCGGGGAAAAACTGTTTTTT. The whole variable domain, remainder taken from reference TRBV7-2 and TRBJ1-4, is GAGVSQSPSNKVTEKGKDVELRCDPISGHTALYWYRQSLGQGLEFLIYFQGNSAPDKSGLPSDRFSAERTGGSVSTLTIQRTQQEDSAVYLCASSSQGAGEKLFFGSGTQLSVL.

CDR3 protein: CASSLMGPYSGNTIYF. The CDR3 DNA follows: TGTGCCAGCTCACTTATGGGGCCCTACTCTGGAAACACCATATATTTT. V and J are TRBV18 and TRBJ1-3; D may be TRBD1 (5 bases). The CDR3 length is 16 residues. From germline, CDR1 is KGHSH and CDR2 LQKENI. V was trimmed by 4 bases and J by 0 bases, leaving 13 bases between them. Full variable domain (missing parts from reference TRBV18 and TRBJ1-3): NAGVMQNPRHLVRRRGQEARLRCSPMKGHSHVYWYRQLPEEGLKFMVYLQKENIIDESGMPKERFSAEFPKEGPSILRIQQVVRGDSAAYFCASSLMGPYSGNTIYFGEGSWLTVV.

The chain links TRBV5-1 to TRBJ2-2; D is possibly TRBD1 (6 bases). This CDR3 is 15 amino acids long. V dropped 1 base and J dropped 4 bases, with 11 bases sitting between them. The germline V gene encodes CDR1 SGHRS and CDR2 YFSETQ. Written as DNA, the CDR3 is TGCGCCAGCAGCTTGACCGGGACACGCACCGGGGAGCTGTTTTTT. Amino acid sequence: CASSLTGTRTGELFF.

The V and J genes are TRBV5-1 and TRBJ1-3; perhaps TRBD1 as D (5 bases). V lost 4 bases and J lost 4, with 15 bases in between. CDR1 is SGHRS, CDR2 YFSETQ, per germline. The length of the CDR3 is 15 residues. The CDR3 region is CASSRNQGSGNTIYF. CDR3 in DNA: TGCGCCAGCAGCCGGAACCAGGGATCCGGAAACACCATATATTTT.

The V call is TRBV5-1, the J call TRBJ1-2, with 8 bases identical to TRBD1. The CDR3 runs to 13 residues. The V gene's germline CDR1 is SGHRS and CDR2 YFSETQ. V shed 9 bases, J shed 7 bases, and the junction held 11 bases outside the gene matches. CDR3 residues: CATNFGTGIGYTF. CDR3 nucleotides: TGCGCCACCAACTTCGGGACAGGAATTGGCTACACCTTC.

The rearrangement joins TRBV7-2 to TRBJ1-3, with D possibly TRBD1 on 5 matching bases. V was clipped by 5 bases and J by 1 base, with 21 bases between them. Germline CDR1 SGHTA, CDR2 FQGNSA. The CDR3 spans 18 residues. The CDR3 loop reads CASSKEVTGRRSGNTIYF. The CDR3 coding sequence is TGTGCCAGCAGCAAAGAGGTTACAGGACGGCGGTCTGGAAACACCATATATTTT. The full variable domain, with the rest looked up from reference TRBV7-2 and TRBJ1-3, is GAGVSQSPSNKVTEKGKDVELRCDPISGHTALYWYRQSLGQGLEFLIYFQGNSAPDKSGLPSDRFSAERTGGSVSTLTIQRTQQEDSAVYLCASSKEVTGRRSGNTIYFGEGSWLTVV.

This rearrangement joins TRBV9 to TRBJ1-6; TRBD1 is a possible D gene (6 bases). This CDR3 has 14 amino acids. The germline V and J ends were trimmed by 1 base and 6 bases, with 8 bases remaining between them. CDR1 is SGDLS and CDR2 is YYNGEE in the germline V gene. CDR3 sequence: CASSVQGFNSPLHF. In DNA form, the CDR3 reads TGTGCCAGCAGCGTACAGGGGTTTAATTCACCCCTCCACTTT.

This clone showed up just a few times. This sequence joins TRBV7-3 and TRBJ1-1, with no clear D. The CDR3 is made up of 13 amino acids. Germline assignment: CDR1 SGHTA and CDR2 FQGTGA. The V gene lost 5 bases and the J gene lost 1 base, with 8 bases spanning the gap. The CDR3 loop reads CASSVHRNTEAFF. CDR3 bases: TGTGCCAGCAGCGTCCATAGGAACACTGAAGCTTTCTTT. The full variable domain, in which reference TRBV7-3 and TRBJ1-1 provide the parts outside the CDR3, is GAGVSQTPSNKVTEKGKYVELRCDPISGHTALYWYRQSLGQGPEFLIYFQGTGAADDSGLPNDRFFAVRPEGSVSTLKIQRTERGDSAVYLCASSVHRNTEAFFGQGTRLTVV.

The chain links TRBV5-1 to TRBJ1-5; 8 bases align to TRBD1. Germline values: CDR1 SGHRS, CDR2 YFSETQ. The CDR3 runs 15 residues. J gave up 3 bases and V 1 base, and 3 bases lay outside the gene matches. This CDR3 reads CASSLQGAVNQPQHF. DNA for the CDR3: TGCGCCAGCAGCTTGCAGGGGGCGGTCAATCAGCCCCAGCATTTT.

This sequence joins TRBV19 and TRBJ2-3; 7 nucleotides line up with TRBD1. The ends lost 4 bases at V and 0 bases at J; junction bases unmatched: 7. The germline gives CDR1 LNHDA, CDR2 SQIVND (reference sequence). This CDR3 has 16 residues. The CDR3, as DNA: TGTGCCAGTAGTAGCATCGGGACAGCTAGCACAGATACGCAGTATTTT. It specifies CASSSIGTASTDTQYF.

With regard to this clone: Other DNA sequences of this sample code for an identical CDR3. CDR3 in amino acids: CASSSPGGSSYEQYF. In DNA, the CDR3 is TGTGCCAGCAGTTCTCCGGGGGGTAGCTCCTACGAGCAGTACTTC. The gene calls are TRBV28 and TRBJ2-7, with 7 bases lining up with TRBD2. The ends lost 4 bases at V and 0 bases at J; junction bases unmatched: 6. Germline CDR1 MDHEN, CDR2 SYDVKM. This CDR3 is 15 amino acids long.

The V and J genes are TRBV19 and TRBJ1-2, with D uncertain. CDR1 is LNHDA, CDR2 SQIVND, per germline (reference sequence). The V and J ends lost 7 bases and 2 bases respectively, with 17 bases between them. This CDR3 has 15 amino acids. This CDR3 reads CASTPFTLGNYGYTF. The CDR3 coding sequence is TGTGCCAGTACTCCGTTCACGCTCGGGAACTATGGCTACACCTTC.

The chain uses TRBV30 and TRBJ2-3; possible D gene TRBD2, 6 bases. Germline V CDR1 and CDR2: GTSNPN, SVGIG (reference sequence). Trimming pared 0 bases from V and 5 bases from J, leaving 9 bases between. The CDR3 runs 13 residues. The CDR3 nucleotides read TGTGCCTGGAGTGTACGGGAGAGAGATACGCAGTATTTT. Its protein is CAWSVRERDTQYF.

J is TRBJ2-1 and V is TRBV30; D is undetermined. The CDR3 has 13 residues. Trimming left V 0 bases short and J 3 bases short, with 6 bases between. Germline values: CDR1 GTSNPN, CDR2 SVGIG (reference sequence). The CDR3 loop is CAWSVLDYNEQFF. CDR3 in DNA: TGTGCCTGGAGTGTATTAGACTACAATGAGCAGTTCTTC.

In its sample, this clone was seen once. The rearrangement links TRBV11-2 to TRBJ2-1; 14 bases are shared with TRBD2. J gave up 4 bases and V 6 bases, and 2 bases lay outside the gene matches. This CDR3 has 15 residues. In germline, CDR1 is SGHAT, CDR2 FQNNGV. This chain's CDR3 is CASSRTSGRYNEQFF. CDR3 DNA: TGTGCCAGCAGTCGGACTAGCGGGAGGTACAATGAGCAGTTCTTC.

The chain employs TRBV7-6 and TRBJ1-3, with a possible D match to TRBD1 (6 bases). From germline, CDR1 is SGHVS and CDR2 FNYEAQ. Trimming left V 2 bases short and J 2 bases short, with 10 bases between. The CDR3 is 15 residues long. The CDR3 here is CASSLTGLAGNTIYF. CDR3 DNA: TGTGCCAGCAGCTTAACAGGGTTGGCTGGAAACACCATATATTTT.